The clone carrying this TCR beta chain appeared once. Antigen: not known. PCR amplification relied on 60 Vbeta primers (plus 13 Jbeta primers). Assay: immunoSEQ multiplex PCR; the TCRdb copy retains only in-frame clones and omits some. The sample records under 100,000 clones, 81% being singletons. CDR3 length: 16 amino acids. Trimming removed 1 base from V and 0 bases from J, with 10 bases in between. Germline V gene sequence: CDR1 SNHLY, CDR2 FYNNEI. These data are taken from a study of cytomegalovirus exposure and HLA in healthy donors. Notes on the study in general: The study found most TCR sequences rare, yet found some public TCRs in many donors. A cluster of highly shared sequence variants was likely a sequencing artifact.

This TCR derives from a woman in her 70s in good health and CMV-seropositive. The sample was PBMCs. J is TRBJ1-5 and V is TRBV2; D is unresolved. In DNA form, the CDR3 reads TGTGCCAGCAGTGAAGATCTGAGCTATAGCAATCAGCCCCAGCATTTT. Translation: CASSEDLSYSNQPQHF.